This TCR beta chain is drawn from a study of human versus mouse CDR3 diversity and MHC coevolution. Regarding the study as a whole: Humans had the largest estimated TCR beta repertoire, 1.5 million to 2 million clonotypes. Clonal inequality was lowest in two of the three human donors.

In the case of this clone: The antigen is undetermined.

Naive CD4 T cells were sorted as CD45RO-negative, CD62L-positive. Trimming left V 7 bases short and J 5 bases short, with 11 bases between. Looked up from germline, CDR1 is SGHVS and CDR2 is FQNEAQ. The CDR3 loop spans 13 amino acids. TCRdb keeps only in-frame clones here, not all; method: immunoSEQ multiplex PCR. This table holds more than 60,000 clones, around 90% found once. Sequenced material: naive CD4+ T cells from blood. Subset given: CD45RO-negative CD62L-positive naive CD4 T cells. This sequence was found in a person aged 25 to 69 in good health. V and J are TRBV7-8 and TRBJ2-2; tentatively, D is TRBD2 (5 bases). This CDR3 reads CASTRGLTGELFF. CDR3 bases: TGTGCCAGCACCCGCGGGCTAACCGGGGAGCTGTTTTTT.